The clone carrying this T cell receptor (beta chain) appeared many times. Germline lookup yields CDR1 MNHEY and CDR2 SVGAGI. Trimming took 0 bases from V and 10 from J, leaving 10 bases between them. CDR3 length equals 13 residues. RNA transcripts gave rise to amplified TCR beta CDR3 regions. TCR CDR3 regions were first amplified by RT-PCR with HTBI primers. TCRdb re-analysed the multiplex PCR reads in MiXCR, keeping a single row per CDR3 protein. The data show 750,000 to 900,000 distinct CDR3 sequences, with roughly 40% seen just once and about 8.9% held by the top ten. This entry is derived from a study of T cells in Graves' hyperthyroidism and ophthalmopathy.

Sequenced: blood. This TCR derives from a young man with Graves' hyperthyroidism. The chain combines TRBV6-5 with TRBJ1-5; no reliable D call. The CDR3 protein is CASSYSRLFPQHF. The CDR3 DNA is TGTGCCAGCAGTTACTCTAGGTTGTTTCCCCAGCATTTT.